This entry lists 13 T cell receptor beta chains sequenced from one sample in a study of blood T cell repertoires in COVID-19. Method: immunoSEQ multiplex PCR; TCRdb's copy keeps in-frame clones and lacks some. The sample lists about 150,000 clones, about 81% occurring once. Sequencing was performed on PBMCs or T cells enriched from blood (not recorded which). These receptors all stem from a man aged 50 to 60 who had recovered from COVID-19.

This chain connects TRBV12-5 to TRBJ1-3; D is undetermined. The CDR3 runs 14 residues. Germline CDR1 and CDR2: LGHNT and FRNRAP. V was shortened by 4 bases and J by 1 base, with 8 bases between the two germline ends. In DNA, the CDR3 is TGTGCTAGTGGTTACAACCCTTCTGGAAACACCATATATTTT. Its protein is CASGYNPSGNTIYF.

This clone was counted a single time. V is TRBV6-5 and J is TRBJ1-2; D is undetermined. The length of the CDR3 is 14 residues. V was shortened by 7 bases and J by 8 bases, with 20 bases between the two germline ends. The germline V gene encodes CDR1 MNHEY and CDR2 SVGAGI. CDR3 in DNA: TGTGCCAGCATTTCGTCGAGGGAAAATGGCGGCTACACCTTC. It encodes CASISSRENGGYTF.

This clone was counted a few times. V is TRBV7-9 and J is TRBJ1-2, with 10 bases that match TRBD1. Germline assignment: CDR1 SEHNR and CDR2 FQNEAQ (reference sequence). V shed 5 bases, J shed 12 bases, and the junction held 12 bases outside the gene matches. This CDR3 is built from 14 residues. In DNA, the CDR3 is TGTGCCAGCAGCCCACCTGGGACAGGGGCCCGGCACACCTTC. It yields the protein CASSPPGTGARHTF.

This chain joins TRBV7-8 and TRBJ2-1; 12 nucleotides align to TRBD2. The CDR3 extends over 18 amino acids. Germline CDR1 and CDR2: SGHVS and FQNEAQ. Trimming took 3 bases from V and 0 from J; bases not matched to a gene: 6. The CDR3 bases are TGTGCCAGCAGCTTCAGACTAGCGGGGGCCGGCTCCTACAATGAGCAGTTCTTC. This translates into CASSFRLAGAGSYNEQFF.

The chain links TRBV7-9 to TRBJ2-5; TRBD2 agrees at 8 bases. V lost 6 bases to trimming and J lost 2 bases; unmatched junction nucleotides: 5. CDR1 and CDR2 from the germline V gene are SEHNR and FQNEAQ (reference sequence). The CDR3 spans 14 residues. CDR3 nucleotides: TGTGCCAGCAGACGGGGGGGCTCTCAAGAGACCCAGTACTTC. It yields the protein CASRRGGSQETQYF.

The rearrangement joins TRBV5-1 to TRBJ1-4; D unresolved. CDR3 length equals 16 residues. Germline V gene sequence: CDR1 SGHRS, CDR2 YFSETQ. The V end lost 0 bases, the J end lost 6 bases, and 15 bases lay between the germline ends. CDR3 region: CASSLASIGLYEKLFF. The CDR3, as DNA: TGCGCCAGCAGCTTGGCTTCGATCGGGTTATATGAAAAACTGTTTTTT.

In this sample, this clone turned up many times. V gene TRBV5-6 combines with J gene TRBJ2-4; 8 bases align to TRBD1. CDR1 and CDR2 from the germline V gene are SGHDT and YYEEEE. With V trimmed by 2 bases and J by 2 bases, 3 bases remained unmatched. The CDR3 spans 15 residues. In DNA, the CDR3 is TGTGCCAGCAGCTTTAGGACAGGGACCAAAAACATTCAGTACTTC. Its translation: CASSFRTGTKNIQYF. The full variable domain, in which reference TRBV5-6 and TRBJ2-4 provide the parts outside the CDR3, is DAGVTQSPTHLIKTRGQQVTLRCSPKSGHDTVSWYQQALGQGPQFIFQYYEEEERQRGNFPDRFSGHQFPNYSSELNVNALLLGDSALYLCASSFRTGTKNIQYFGAGTRLSVL.

This clone was seen a few times. This rearrangement joins TRBV4-1 to TRBJ1-2; 8 nucleotides line up with TRBD1. With V trimmed by 0 bases and J by 7 bases, 7 bases remained unmatched. The CDR3 consists of 15 residues. CDR1 MGHRA and CDR2 YSYEKL come from the germline V gene. The CDR3 reads CASSQERTGLAGYTF. The CDR3, as DNA: TGCGCCAGCAGCCAAGAAAGGACAGGGCTGGCTGGCTACACCTTC.

The chain couples TRBV12-5 to TRBJ2-3; no firm D call. The V end lost 6 bases, the J end lost 2 bases, and 3 bases lay between the germline ends. CDR3 length: 11 residues. Germline V gene sequence: CDR1 LGHNT, CDR2 FRNRAP. The CDR3 protein is CASGLTDTQYF. The CDR3 bases are TGTGCTAGTGGCCTCACAGATACGCAGTATTTT. Full variable domain (remainder filled in from reference TRBV12-5 and TRBJ2-3): DARVTQTPRHKVTEMGQEVTMRCQPILGHNTVFWYRQTMMQGLELLAYFRNRAPLDDSGMPKDRFSAEMPDATLATLKIQPSEPRDSAVYFCASGLTDTQYFGPGTRLTVL.

This chain uses TRBV3-1 (or the pseudogene TRBV3-2) with TRBJ2-7; 8 nucleotides align to TRBD2. This CDR3 spans 16 amino acids. With V trimmed by 10 bases and J by 3 bases, 17 bases remained unmatched. From germline, CDR1 is LGHDT and CDR2 YNNKEL (reference sequence). CDR3 DNA: TGTGCCACATCGTCCTCGGGGGGGCGTTATTTCTACGAGCAGTACTTC. This codes for CATSSSGGRYFYEQYF.

The chain uses TRBV9 and TRBJ2-2, with a tentative D call TRBD2 (5 bases). The V gene's germline CDR1 is SGDLS and CDR2 YYNGEE. There are 12 residues in the CDR3. The V gene lost 7 bases and the J gene lost 1 base, with 5 bases spanning the gap. CDR3: CASGGNTGELFF. CDR3 DNA sequence: TGTGCCAGCGGAGGGAACACCGGGGAGCTGTTTTTT.

The genes are TRBV5-4 and TRBJ2-2; 10 bases match TRBD2. Trimming removed 3 bases from V and 4 bases from J; junction bases left unmatched: 9. This CDR3 has 17 residues. Germline loops: CDR1 SGHNT, CDR2 YYREEE (reference sequence). CDR3 in DNA: TGTGCCAGCAGCTCACAGAGCGGGGGGGCCGTCACCGGGGAGCTGTTTTTT. As protein: CASSSQSGGAVTGELFF. Supplemented by reference TRBV5-4 and TRBJ2-2, the full variable domain reads ETGVTQSPTHLIKTRGQQVTLRCSSQSGHNTVSWYQQALGQGPQFIFQYYREEENGRGNFPPRFSGLQFPNYSSELNVNALELDDSALYLCASSSQSGGAVTGELFFGEGSRLTVL.

The table lists this clone with many counts. The V call is TRBV4-2, the J call TRBJ2-7; 8 bases are a match to TRBD2. The CDR3 runs 16 residues. Germline V lookup: CDR1 LGHNA, CDR2 YNFKEQ. The J segment lost 0 bases and the V segment lost 4 bases, leaving 8 bases of the junction unmatched. CDR3 in amino acids: CASSRPGLGSSYEQYF. In nucleotides, the CDR3 is TGTGCCAGCAGCCGCCCGGGACTAGGGAGCTCCTACGAGCAGTACTTC.